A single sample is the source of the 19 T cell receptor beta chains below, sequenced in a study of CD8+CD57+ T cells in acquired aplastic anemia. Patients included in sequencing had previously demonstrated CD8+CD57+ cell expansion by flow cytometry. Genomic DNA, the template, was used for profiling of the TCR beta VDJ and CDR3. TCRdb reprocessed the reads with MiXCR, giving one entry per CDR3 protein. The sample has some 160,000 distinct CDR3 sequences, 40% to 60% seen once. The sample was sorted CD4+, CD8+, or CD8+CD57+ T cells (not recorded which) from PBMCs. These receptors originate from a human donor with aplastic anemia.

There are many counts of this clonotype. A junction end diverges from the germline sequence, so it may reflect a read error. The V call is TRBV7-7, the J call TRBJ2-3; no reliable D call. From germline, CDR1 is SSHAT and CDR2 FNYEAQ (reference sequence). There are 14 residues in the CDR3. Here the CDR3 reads CASSPLQITDTQYF. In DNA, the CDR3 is TGTGCTAGCAGCCCTTTACAGATCACAGATACGCAGTATTTT.

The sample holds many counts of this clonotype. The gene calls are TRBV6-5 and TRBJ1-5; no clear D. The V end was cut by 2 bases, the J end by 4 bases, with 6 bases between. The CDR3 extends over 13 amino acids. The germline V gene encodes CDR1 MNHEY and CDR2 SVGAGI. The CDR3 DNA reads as TGTGCCAGCAGTTACGGAGAAAATCAGCCCCAGCATTTT. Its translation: CASSYGENQPQHF.

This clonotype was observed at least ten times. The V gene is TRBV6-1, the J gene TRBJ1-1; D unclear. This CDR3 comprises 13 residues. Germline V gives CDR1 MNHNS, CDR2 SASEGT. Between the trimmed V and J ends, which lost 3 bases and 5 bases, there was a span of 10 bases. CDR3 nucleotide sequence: TGTGCCAGCAGTGACCGAACCACTACTGAAGCTTTCTTT. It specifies CASSDRTTTEAFF.

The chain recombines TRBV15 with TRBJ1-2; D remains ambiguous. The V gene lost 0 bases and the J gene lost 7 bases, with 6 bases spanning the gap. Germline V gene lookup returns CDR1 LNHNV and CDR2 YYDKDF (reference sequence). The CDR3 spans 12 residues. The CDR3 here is CATSRDLTGYTF. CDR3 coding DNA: TGTGCCACCAGCAGAGATTTAACTGGCTACACCTTC. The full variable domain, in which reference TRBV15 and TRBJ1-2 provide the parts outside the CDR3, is DAMVIQNPRYQVTQFGKPVTLSCSQTLNHNVMYWYQQKSSQAPKLLFHYYDKDFNNEADTPDNFQSRRPNTSFCFLDIRSPGLGDTAMYLCATSRDLTGYTFGSGTRLTVV.

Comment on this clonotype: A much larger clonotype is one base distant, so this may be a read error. The CDR3 DNA is TGTTCCAGCAGCGCCCCCGGGACAGGGGCCAGCGAGCAGTACTTC. Its translation is CSSSAPGTGASEQYF. The rearrangement joins TRBV9 to TRBJ2-7, with 10 bases lining up with TRBD1. The V gene's germline CDR1 is SGDLS and CDR2 YYNGEE. The CDR3 is 15 amino acids.

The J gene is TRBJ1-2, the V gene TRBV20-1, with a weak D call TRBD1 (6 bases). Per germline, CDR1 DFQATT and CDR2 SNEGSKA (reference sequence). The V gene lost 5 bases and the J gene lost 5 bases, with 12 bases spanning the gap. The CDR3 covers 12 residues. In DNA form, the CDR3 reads TGCAGTGCTTACAGGGAGAGGTATGGCTACACCTTC. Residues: CSAYRERYGYTF.

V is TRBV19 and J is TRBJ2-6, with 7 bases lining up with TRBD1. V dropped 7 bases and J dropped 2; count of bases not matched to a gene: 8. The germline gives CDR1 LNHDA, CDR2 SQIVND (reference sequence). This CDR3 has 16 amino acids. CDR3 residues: CASTPRGRTGANVLTF. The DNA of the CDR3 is TGTGCCAGTACCCCGAGGGGGCGGACTGGGGCCAACGTCCTGACTTTC.

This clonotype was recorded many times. CDR3 DNA: TGTGCCAGCAGTTCACAGGGAATTCAGCCCCAGCATTTT. It translates to CASSSQGIQPQHF. This chain uses TRBV12-3 or TRBV12-4 with TRBJ1-5; D is possibly TRBD1 (6 bases). V was pared by 4 bases and J by 6 bases, with 10 bases between. The length of the CDR3 is 13 residues.

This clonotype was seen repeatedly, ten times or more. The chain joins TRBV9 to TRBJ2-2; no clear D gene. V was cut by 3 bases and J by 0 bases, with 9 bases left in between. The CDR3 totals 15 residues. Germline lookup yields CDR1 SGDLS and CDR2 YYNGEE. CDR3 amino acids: CASSGTAANTGELFF. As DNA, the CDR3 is TGTGCCAGCAGCGGGACGGCCGCGAACACCGGGGAGCTGTTTTTT.

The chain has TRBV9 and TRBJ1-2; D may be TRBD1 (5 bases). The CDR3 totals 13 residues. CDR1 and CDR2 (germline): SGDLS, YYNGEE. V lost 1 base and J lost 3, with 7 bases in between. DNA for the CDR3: TGTGCCAGCAGCGTAACGGGGGACTATGGCTACACCTTC. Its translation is CASSVTGDYGYTF. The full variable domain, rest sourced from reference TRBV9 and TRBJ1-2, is DSGVTQTPKHLITATGQRVTLRCSPRSGDLSVYWYQQSLDQGLQFLIQYYNGEERAKGNILERFSAQQFPDLHSELNLSSLELGDSALYFCASSVTGDYGYTFGSGTRLTVV.

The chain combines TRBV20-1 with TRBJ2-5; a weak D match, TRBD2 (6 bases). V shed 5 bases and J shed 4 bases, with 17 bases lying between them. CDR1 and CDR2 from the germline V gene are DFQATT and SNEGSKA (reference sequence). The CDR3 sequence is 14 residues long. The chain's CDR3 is CSARAGSKGETQYF. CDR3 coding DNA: TGCAGTGCTCGTGCCGGGAGTAAGGGAGAGACCCAGTACTTC.

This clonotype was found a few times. In nucleotides, the CDR3 is TGTGCCAGCAGTGAAAGACAGGGGGCATTCTCACCCCTCCACTTT. Its translation is CASSERQGAFSPLHF. The chain links TRBV2 to TRBJ1-6; 10 nucleotides align to TRBD1. There are 15 residues in the CDR3. Germline V gives CDR1 SNHLY, CDR2 FYNNEI. V gave up 2 bases and J gave up 10 bases; unmatched junction bases: 5.

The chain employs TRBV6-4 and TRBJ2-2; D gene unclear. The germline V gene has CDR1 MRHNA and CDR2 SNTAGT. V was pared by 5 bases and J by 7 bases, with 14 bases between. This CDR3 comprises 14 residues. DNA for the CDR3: TGTGCCAGCAGTACTCTTGACGCGTTCGGGGAGCTGTTTTTT. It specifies CASSTLDAFGELFF.

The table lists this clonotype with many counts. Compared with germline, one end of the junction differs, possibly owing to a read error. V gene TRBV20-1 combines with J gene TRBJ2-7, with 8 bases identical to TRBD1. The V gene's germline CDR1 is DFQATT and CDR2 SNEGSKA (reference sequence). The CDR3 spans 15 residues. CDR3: CSARVTGQVEDEQYF. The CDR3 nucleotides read TGCAGTGCCAGAGTAACGGGACAGGTTGAGGACGAGCAGTACTTC.

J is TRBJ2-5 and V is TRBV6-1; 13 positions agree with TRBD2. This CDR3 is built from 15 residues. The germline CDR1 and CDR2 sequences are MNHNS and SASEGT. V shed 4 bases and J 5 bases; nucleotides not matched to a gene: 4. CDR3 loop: CASSGRLAGGETQYF. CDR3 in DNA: TGTGCCAGCAGTGGCCGACTAGCGGGAGGTGAGACCCAGTACTTC.

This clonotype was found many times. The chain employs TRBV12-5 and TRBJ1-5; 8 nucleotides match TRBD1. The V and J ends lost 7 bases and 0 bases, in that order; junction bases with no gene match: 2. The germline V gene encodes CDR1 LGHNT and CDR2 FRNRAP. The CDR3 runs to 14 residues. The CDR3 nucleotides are TGTGCTAGTGTCCAGGGGGCTAGCAATCAGCCCCAGCATTTT. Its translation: CASVQGASNQPQHF. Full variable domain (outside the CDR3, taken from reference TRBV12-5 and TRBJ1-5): DARVTQTPRHKVTEMGQEVTMRCQPILGHNTVFWYRQTMMQGLELLAYFRNRAPLDDSGMPKDRFSAEMPDATLATLKIQPSEPRDSAVYFCASVQGASNQPQHFGDGTRLSIL.

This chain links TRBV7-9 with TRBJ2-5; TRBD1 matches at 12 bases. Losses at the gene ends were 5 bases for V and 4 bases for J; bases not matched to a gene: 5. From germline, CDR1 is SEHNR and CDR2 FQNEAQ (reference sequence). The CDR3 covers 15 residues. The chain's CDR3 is CASSPGTGGPETQYF. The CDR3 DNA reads TGTGCCAGCAGCCCCGGGACAGGGGGCCCAGAGACCCAGTACTTC.

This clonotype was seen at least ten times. The CDR3, as DNA: TGTGCCAGTAGTACCCCCCGTTCTCAACAGGGTGAGCAGTTCTTC. Amino acids: CASSTPRSQQGEQFF. The gene calls are TRBV19 and TRBJ2-1, with D perhaps matching TRBD1 (6 bases). V lost 4 bases to trimming and J lost 9 bases, with 19 bases between them. Germline values: CDR1 LNHDA, CDR2 SQIVND (reference sequence). There are 15 residues in the CDR3. Drawing the rest from reference TRBV19 and TRBJ2-1, the complete variable domain is DGGITQSPKYLFRKEGQNVTLSCEQNLNHDAMYWYRQDPGQGLRLIYYSQIVNDFQKGDIAEGYSVSREKKESFPLTVTSAQKNPTAFYLCASSTPRSQQGEQFFGPGTRLTVL.

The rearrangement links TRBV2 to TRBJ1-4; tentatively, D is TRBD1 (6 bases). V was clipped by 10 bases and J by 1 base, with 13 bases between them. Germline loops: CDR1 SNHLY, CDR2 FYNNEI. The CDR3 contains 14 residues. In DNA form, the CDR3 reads TGTGCCACCGGGGGGCTAGGAACTAATGAAAAACTGTTTTTT. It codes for CATGGLGTNEKLFF.